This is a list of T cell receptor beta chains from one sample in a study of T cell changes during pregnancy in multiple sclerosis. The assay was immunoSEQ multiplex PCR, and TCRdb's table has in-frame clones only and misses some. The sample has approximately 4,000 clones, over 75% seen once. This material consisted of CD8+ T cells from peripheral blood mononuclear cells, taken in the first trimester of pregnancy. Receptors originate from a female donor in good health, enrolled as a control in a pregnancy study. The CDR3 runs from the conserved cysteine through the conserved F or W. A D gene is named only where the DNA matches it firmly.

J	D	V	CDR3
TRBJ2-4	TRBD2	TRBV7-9	CASSQREGVGKNIQYF
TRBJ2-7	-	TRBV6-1	CASTHPGETYEQYF
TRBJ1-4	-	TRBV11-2	CASSLDSEKLFF
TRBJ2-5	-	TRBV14	CASSQERTYQETQYF
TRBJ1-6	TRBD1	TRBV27	CASSRQGARSPLHF
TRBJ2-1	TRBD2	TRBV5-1	CASSSTRGRGVNTISYNEQFF
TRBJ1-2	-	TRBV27	CASSLTVTSNYGYTF
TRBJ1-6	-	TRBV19	CASSRNSPLHF
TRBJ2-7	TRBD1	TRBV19	CASSMGQGSYEQYF
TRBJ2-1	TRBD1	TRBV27	CASSLFSQQGVADEQFF
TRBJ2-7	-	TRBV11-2	CASRPRGSVDEQYF
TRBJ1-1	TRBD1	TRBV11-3	CASSLRQGDTEAFF
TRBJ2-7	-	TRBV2	CASLGRGDYEQYF
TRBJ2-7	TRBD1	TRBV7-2	CASSTRDRGPYEQYF
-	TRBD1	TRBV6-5	CASSTSGTAPYEQYF
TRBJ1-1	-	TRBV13	CASSHNRAIPLNTEAFF
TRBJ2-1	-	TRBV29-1	CSVESRANEQFF
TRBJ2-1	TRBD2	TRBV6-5	CASSRLAGDINEQFF
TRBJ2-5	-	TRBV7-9	CASSLRLGATQETQYF
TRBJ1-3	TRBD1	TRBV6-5	CASRPDRAFGNTIYF
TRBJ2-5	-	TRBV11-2	CASTSGTLGSETQYF
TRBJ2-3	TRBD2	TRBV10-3	CAIRAGTSETDTQYF
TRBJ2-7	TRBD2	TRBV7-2	CASSQMRGGYEQYF
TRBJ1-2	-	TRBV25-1	CASSGSGSYGYTF
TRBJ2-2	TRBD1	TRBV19	CASSGAQGARTGELFF
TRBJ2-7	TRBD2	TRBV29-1	CSATSGTSYEQYF
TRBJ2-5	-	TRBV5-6	CASSLRSSSGNQETQYF
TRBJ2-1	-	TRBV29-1	CSAGKWDNEQFF
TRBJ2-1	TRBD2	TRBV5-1	CASSFTSGGNNEQFF
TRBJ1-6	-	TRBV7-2	CASSLLEGAPLHF
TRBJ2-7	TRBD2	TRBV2	CASGSWAGGSYEQYF